This T cell receptor (beta chain) derives from a study of blood T cell repertoires in COVID-19. Study information: Samples of COVID-19 (acute and convalescent) were obtained from the United States, Italy and Spain.

The V end was cut by 3 bases, the J end by 3 bases, with 8 bases between. The germline V gene has CDR1 MNHEY and CDR2 SMNVEV (reference sequence). The CDR3 totals 13 residues. Original methodology: Amplification from reference gene primers served as the basis for estimated nucleated cell counts. Profiling relied on immunoSEQ multiplex PCR, and the TCRdb table lists in-frame clones only, not all of them. Clone size and V and J calls were adopted from that table, with D and trimming inferred from the DNA. The sample lists 90,000 to 120,000 clones; about 80% were seen once. V gene TRBV27 combines with J gene TRBJ1-2; D possibly corresponds to TRBD1 (5 bases). The TCR comes from a man aged 65 to 85 with acute or convalescent COVID-19. The sequencing sample was made of peripheral blood. The CDR3 is CASSFRGYYGYTF. CDR3 in DNA: TGTGCCAGCAGTTTTAGGGGCTACTATGGCTACACCTTC.